This T cell receptor (beta chain) derives from a study of blood T cell repertoires in COVID-19. Study details: The origin of the acute and convalescent COVID-19 samples was the United States, Italy and Spain. In each case, the material was cDNA or gDNA derived from T cells, B-cell-depleted T cells, or PBMCs.

TCRdb's table, derived via immunoSEQ multiplex PCR, lists solely in-frame clones and lacks some. Counted here are roughly 100,000 clones, around 73% occurring once; the ten biggest clones make up roughly 10%. Input material: peripheral blood. The TCR originated in a man aged 55-75 years with active or convalescent COVID-19.

The CDR3 is CASSQVSSGRGSDTQYF. The CDR3, as DNA: TGTGCCAGCAGCCAAGTGTCTAGCGGGAGGGGGTCGGATACGCAGTATTTT. V usage is TRBV3-1 (or the pseudogene TRBV3-2) and J usage is TRBJ2-3; 12 bases match TRBD2. V shed 1 base and J 6 bases; nucleotides not matched to a gene: 8. CDR1 and CDR2 (germline): LGHDT, YNNKEL (reference sequence). The CDR3 covers 17 residues.